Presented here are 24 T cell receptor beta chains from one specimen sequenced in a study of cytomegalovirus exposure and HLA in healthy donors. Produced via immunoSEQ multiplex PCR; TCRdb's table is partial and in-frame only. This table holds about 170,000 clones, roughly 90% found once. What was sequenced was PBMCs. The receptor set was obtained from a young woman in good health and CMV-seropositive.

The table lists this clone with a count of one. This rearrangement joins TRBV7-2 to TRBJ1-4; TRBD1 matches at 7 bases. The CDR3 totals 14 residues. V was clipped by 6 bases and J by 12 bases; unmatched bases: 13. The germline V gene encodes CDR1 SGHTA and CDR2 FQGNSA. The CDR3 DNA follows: TGTGCCAGCAGTTTCCGACAGGGCGAGTTGGAACTGTTTTTT. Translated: CASSFRQGELELFF.

CDR3 loop: CASSYRGGDGYTF. The CDR3 DNA reads as TGTGCCAGCAGTTACAGGGGTGGGGATGGCTACACCTTC. V and J are TRBV7-2 and TRBJ1-2; TRBD1 agrees at 7 bases. Germline V gene sequence: CDR1 SGHTA, CDR2 FQGNSA. The CDR3 totals 13 residues. V lost 6 bases to trimming and J lost 6 bases; unmatched junction nucleotides: 7. Combining the CDR3 with reference TRBV7-2 and TRBJ1-2 gives the whole variable domain GAGVSQSPSNKVTEKGKDVELRCDPISGHTALYWYRQSLGQGLEFLIYFQGNSAPDKSGLPSDRFSAERTGGSVSTLTIQRTQQEDSAVYLCASSYRGGDGYTFGSGTRLTVV.

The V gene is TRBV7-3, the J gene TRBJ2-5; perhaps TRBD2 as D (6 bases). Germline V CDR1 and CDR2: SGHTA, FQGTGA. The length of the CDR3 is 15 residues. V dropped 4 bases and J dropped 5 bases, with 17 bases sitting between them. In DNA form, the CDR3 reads TGTGCCAGCAGCTCCGCGAACGGGGGTTTTGAGACCCAGTACTTC. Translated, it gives CASSSANGGFETQYF.

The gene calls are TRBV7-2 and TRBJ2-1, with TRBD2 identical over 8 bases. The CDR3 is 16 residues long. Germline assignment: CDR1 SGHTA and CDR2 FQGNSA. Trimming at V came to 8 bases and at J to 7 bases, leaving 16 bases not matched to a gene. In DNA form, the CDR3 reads TGTGCCAGCGCACTTAGCGGGACACCCCGACAGAATGAGCAGTTCTTC. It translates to CASALSGTPRQNEQFF.

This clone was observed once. The DNA for the CDR3 is TGTGCCAGCAGCTTGGGGCCCATTTGGGGTGGCTACACCTTC. Translation gives CASSLGPIWGGYTF. This chain links TRBV7-9 with TRBJ1-2; D is perhaps TRBD1 (5 bases). With 3 bases removed from V and 7 bases from J, the gap between germline ends came to 15 bases. CDR1 and CDR2 from the germline V gene are SEHNR and FQNEAQ (reference sequence). The CDR3 length is 14 residues.

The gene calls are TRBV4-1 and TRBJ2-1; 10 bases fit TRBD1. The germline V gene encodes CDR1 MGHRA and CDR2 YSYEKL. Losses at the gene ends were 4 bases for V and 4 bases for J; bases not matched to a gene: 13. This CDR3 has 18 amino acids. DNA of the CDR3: TGCGCCAGCAGCCGGGGGGTAGTGGGACAGGGGACGTACAATGAGCAGTTCTTC. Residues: CASSRGVVGQGTYNEQFF.

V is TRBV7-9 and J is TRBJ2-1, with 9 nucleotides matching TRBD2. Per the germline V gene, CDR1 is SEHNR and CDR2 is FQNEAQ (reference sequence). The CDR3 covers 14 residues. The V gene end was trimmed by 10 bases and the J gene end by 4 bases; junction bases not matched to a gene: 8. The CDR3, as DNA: TGTGCCATCTTAGCGGGAGATGAGTACAATGAGCAGTTCTTC. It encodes CAILAGDEYNEQFF.

DNA of the CDR3: TGTGCCAGCAGTCCCGCTTCAGACAGGGGCAACTATGGCTACACCTTC. It codes for CASSPASDRGNYGYTF. J is TRBJ1-2 and V is TRBV5-5; TRBD1 aligns across 8 bases. There are 16 residues in the CDR3. The germline V gene encodes CDR1 SGHKS and CDR2 YYEKEE (reference sequence). Losses at the gene ends were 5 bases for V and 2 bases for J; bases not matched to a gene: 11.

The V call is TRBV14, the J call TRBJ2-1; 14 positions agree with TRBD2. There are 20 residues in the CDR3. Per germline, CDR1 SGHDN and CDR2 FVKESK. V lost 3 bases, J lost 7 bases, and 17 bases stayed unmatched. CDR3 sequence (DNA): TGTGCCAGCAGCCATAAACCGGGACTAGCGGGAGTCTGGGTCCGAAATGAGCAGTTCTTC. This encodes CASSHKPGLAGVWVRNEQFF.

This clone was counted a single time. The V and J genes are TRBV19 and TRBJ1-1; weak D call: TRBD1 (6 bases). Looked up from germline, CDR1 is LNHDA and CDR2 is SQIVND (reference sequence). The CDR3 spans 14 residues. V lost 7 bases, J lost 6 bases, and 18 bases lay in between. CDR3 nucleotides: TGTGCCAGTACCTCCCACAGGGCCTTGCCTGAAGCTTTCTTT. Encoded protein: CASTSHRALPEAFF.

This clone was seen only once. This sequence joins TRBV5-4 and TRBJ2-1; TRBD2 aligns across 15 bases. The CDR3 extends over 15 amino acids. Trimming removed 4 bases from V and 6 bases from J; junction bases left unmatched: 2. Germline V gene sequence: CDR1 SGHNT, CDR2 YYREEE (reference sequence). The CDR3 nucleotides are TGTGCCAGCAGCCTGGGACTAGCGGGAGGCAATGAGCAGTTCTTC. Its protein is CASSLGLAGGNEQFF.

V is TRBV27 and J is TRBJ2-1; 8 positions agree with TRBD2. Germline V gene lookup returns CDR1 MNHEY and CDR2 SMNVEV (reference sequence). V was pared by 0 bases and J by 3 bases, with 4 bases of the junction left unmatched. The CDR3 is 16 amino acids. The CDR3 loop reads CASSLSGGRYYNEQFF. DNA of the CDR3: TGTGCCAGCAGTTTATCTGGCGGGAGGTACTACAATGAGCAGTTCTTC.

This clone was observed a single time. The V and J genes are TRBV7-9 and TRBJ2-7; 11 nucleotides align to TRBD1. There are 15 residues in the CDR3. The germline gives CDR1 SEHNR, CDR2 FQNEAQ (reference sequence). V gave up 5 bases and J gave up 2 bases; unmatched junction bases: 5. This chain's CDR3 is CASSPGTGGPYEQYF. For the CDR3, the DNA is TGTGCCAGCAGCCCCGGGACAGGGGGACCCTACGAGCAGTACTTC. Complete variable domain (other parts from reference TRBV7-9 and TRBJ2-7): DTGVSQNPRHKITKRGQNVTFRCDPISEHNRLYWYRQTLGQGPEFLTYFQNEAQLEKSRLLSDRFSAERPKGSFSTLEIQRTEQGDSAMYLCASSPGTGGPYEQYFGPGTRLTVT.

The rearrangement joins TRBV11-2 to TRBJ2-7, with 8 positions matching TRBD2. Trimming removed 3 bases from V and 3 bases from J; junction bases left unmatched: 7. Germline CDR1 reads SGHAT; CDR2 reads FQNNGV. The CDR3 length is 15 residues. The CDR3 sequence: CASSFGLASSYEQYF. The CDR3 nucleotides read TGTGCCAGCAGCTTTGGACTAGCCTCGAGCTACGAGCAGTACTTC.

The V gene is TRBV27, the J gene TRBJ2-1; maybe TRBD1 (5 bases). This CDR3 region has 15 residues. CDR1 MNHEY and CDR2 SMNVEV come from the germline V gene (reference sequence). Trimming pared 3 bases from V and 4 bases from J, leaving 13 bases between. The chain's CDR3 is CASSLATASYNEQFF. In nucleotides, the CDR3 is TGTGCCAGCAGTTTGGCGACAGCTAGTTACAATGAGCAGTTCTTC.

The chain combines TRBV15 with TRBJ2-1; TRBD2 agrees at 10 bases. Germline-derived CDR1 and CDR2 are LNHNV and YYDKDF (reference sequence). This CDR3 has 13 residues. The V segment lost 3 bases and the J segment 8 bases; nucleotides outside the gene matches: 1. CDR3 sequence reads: CATSSLAGDEQFF. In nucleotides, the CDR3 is TGTGCCACCAGCAGTCTAGCGGGAGATGAGCAGTTCTTC. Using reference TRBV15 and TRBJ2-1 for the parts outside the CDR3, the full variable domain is DAMVIQNPRYQVTQFGKPVTLSCSQTLNHNVMYWYQQKSSQAPKLLFHYYDKDFNNEADTPDNFQSRRPNTSFCFLDIRSPGLGDTAMYLCATSSLAGDEQFFGPGTRLTVL.

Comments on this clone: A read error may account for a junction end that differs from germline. The CDR3 sequence is CASSLGAHWEEQYF. The DNA of the CDR3 is TGTGCCAGCAGCTTGGGGGCCCACTGGGAGGAGCAGTACTTC. J is TRBJ2-7 and V is TRBV5-3, with D possibly TRBD1 on 6 matching bases. TRBV5-3 is assigned to the ORF class and has an uncertain function. The CDR3 contains 14 residues.

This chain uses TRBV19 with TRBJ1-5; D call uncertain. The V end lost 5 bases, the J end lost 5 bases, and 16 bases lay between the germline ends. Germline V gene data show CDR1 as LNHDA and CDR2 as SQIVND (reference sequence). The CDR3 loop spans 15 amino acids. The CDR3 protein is CASSGIGGFYQPQHF. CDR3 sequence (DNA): TGTGCCAGTAGTGGCATAGGAGGTTTCTATCAGCCCCAGCATTTT.

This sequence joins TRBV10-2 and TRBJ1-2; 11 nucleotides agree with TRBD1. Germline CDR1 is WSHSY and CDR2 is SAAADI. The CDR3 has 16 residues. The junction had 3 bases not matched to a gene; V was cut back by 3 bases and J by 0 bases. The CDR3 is CASSDGTGGANYGYTF. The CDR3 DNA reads TGCGCCAGCAGTGACGGGACAGGGGGAGCTAACTATGGCTACACCTTC.

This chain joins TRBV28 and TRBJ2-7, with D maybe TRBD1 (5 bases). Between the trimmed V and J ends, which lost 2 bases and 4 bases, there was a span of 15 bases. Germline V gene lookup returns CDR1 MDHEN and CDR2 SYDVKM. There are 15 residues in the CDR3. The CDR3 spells CASSLAGAGKYEQYF. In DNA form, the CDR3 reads TGTGCCAGCAGTTTAGCTGGTGCAGGGAAATACGAGCAGTACTTC.

This chain's CDR3 is CASSSQNYGYTF. The CDR3 DNA follows: TGTGCCAGCAGTTCACAAAACTATGGCTACACCTTC. J is TRBJ1-2 and V is TRBV6-5; no reliable D call. Germline values: CDR1 MNHEY, CDR2 SVGAGI. The ends were cut back, 4 bases at V and 2 bases at J, with 5 bases in the middle. There are 12 residues in the CDR3.

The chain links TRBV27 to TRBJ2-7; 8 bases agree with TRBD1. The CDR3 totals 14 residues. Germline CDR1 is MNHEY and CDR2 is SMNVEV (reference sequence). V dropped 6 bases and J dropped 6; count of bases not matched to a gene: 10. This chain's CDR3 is CASSPDRGSTEQYF. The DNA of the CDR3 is TGTGCCAGCAGCCCAGACAGGGGCTCAACCGAGCAGTACTTC.

The CDR3 loop is CASSDRDEQYF. The CDR3 coding sequence is TGTGCCAGCAGTGACAGGGATGAGCAGTACTTC. This chain connects TRBV2 to TRBJ2-5, with D possibly being TRBD1 (5 bases). V gave up 3 bases and J gave up 11 bases, with 10 bases separating them. Germline CDR1 reads SNHLY; CDR2 reads FYNNEI. This CDR3 region has 11 residues.

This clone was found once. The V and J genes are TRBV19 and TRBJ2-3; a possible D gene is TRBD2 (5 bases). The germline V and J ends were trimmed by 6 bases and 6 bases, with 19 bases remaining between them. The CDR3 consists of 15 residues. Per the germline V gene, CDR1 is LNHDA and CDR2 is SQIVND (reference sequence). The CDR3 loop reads CASSGLENGVDTQYF. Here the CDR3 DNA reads TGTGCCAGTAGCGGGCTAGAAAACGGGGTGGATACGCAGTATTTT. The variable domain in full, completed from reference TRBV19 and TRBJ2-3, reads DGGITQSPKYLFRKEGQNVTLSCEQNLNHDAMYWYRQDPGQGLRLIYYSQIVNDFQKGDIAEGYSVSREKKESFPLTVTSAQKNPTAFYLCASSGLENGVDTQYFGPGTRLTVL.